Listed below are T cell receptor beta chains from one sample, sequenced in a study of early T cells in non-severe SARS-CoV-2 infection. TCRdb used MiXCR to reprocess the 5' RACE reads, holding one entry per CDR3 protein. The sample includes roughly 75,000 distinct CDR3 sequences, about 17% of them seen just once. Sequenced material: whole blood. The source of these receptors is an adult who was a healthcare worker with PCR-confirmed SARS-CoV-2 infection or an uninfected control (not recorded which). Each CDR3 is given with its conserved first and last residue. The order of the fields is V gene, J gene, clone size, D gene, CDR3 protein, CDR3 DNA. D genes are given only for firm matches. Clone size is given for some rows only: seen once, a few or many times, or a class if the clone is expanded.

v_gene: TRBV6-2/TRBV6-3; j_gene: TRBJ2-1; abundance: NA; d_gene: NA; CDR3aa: CASSTDFNEQFF; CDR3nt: TGTGCCAGCAGTACGGACTTCAATGAGCAGTTCTTC
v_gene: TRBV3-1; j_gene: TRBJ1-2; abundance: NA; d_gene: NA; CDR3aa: CASSQGERRGYTF; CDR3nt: TGTGCCAGCAGCCAAGGAGAGAGGCGGGGCTACACCTTC
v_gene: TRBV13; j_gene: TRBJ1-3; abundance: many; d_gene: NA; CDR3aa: CASSFRRSSGNTIYF; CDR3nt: TGTGCCAGCAGCTTTAGACGGAGCTCTGGAAACACCATATATTTT
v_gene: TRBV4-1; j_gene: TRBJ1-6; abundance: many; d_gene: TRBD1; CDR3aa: CASSRGTGDNSPLHF; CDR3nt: TGCGCCAGCAGCCGCGGGACAGGGGATAATTCACCCCTCCACTTT
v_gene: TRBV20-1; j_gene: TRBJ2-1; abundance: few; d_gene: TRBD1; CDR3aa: CSARPTGENEQFF; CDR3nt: TGCAGTGCTAGGCCCACAGGGGAGAATGAGCAGTTCTTC
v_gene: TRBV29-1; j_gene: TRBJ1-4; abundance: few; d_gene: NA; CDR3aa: CSVLGEKLFF; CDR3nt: TGCAGCGTTTTAGGTGAAAAACTGTTTTTT
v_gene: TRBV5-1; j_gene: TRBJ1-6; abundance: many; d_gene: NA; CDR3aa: CASSLESSYNSPLHF; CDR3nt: TGCGCCAGCAGCTTGGAGAGCTCCTATAATTCACCCCTCCACTTT
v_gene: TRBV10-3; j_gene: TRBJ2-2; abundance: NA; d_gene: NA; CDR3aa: CAISDVSNTGELFF; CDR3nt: TGTGCCATCAGTGATGTCAGCAACACCGGGGAGCTGTTTTTT
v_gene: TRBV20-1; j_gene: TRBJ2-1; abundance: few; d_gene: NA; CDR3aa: CSATTGRNEQFF; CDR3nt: TGCAGTGCTACGACAGGTCGAAATGAGCAGTTCTTC
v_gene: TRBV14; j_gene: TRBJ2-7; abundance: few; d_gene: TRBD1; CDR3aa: CASSQETRTGSYEQYF; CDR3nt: TGTGCCAGCAGCCAAGAAACTCGGACAGGTTCCTACGAGCAGTACTTC
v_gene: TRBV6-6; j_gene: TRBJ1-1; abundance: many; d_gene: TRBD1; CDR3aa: CASRWTGDTEAFF; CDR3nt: TGTGCCAGCCGATGGACAGGGGACACTGAAGCTTTCTTT
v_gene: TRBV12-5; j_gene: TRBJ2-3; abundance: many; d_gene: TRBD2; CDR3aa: CASGWVPPSGGPDTQYF; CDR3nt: TGTGCTAGTGGTTGGGTCCCTCCTAGCGGGGGCCCGGATACGCAGTATTTT
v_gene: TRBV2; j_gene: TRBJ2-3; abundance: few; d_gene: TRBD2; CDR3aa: CASNTEAGGRGSTDTQYF; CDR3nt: TGTGCCAGCAACACCGAAGCGGGGGGACGAGGGAGCACAGATACGCAGTATTTT
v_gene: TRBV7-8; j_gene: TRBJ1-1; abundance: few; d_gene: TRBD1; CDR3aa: CASSPGGTGRTEAFF; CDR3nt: TGTGCCAGCAGCCCGGGGGGGACAGGGCGGACTGAAGCTTTCTTT
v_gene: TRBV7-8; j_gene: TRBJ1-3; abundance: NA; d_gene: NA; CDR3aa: CASSQRSSGGNTIYF; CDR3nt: TGTGCCAGCAGCCAGAGGTCCAGTGGGGGAAACACCATATATTTT
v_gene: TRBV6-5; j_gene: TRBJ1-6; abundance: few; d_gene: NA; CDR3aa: CASSSPLGHSPLHF; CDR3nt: TGTGCCAGCAGTTCTCCCTTAGGGCATTCACCCCTCCATTTT
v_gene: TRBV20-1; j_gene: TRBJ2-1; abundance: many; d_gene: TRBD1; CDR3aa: CSARERTGGGEQFF; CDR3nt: TGCAGTGCTAGAGAGAGGACAGGGGGAGGTGAGCAGTTCTTC
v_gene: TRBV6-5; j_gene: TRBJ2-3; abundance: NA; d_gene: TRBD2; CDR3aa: CASSYRRLAGTDTQYF; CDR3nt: TGTGCCAGCAGTTATCGTAGGCTAGCGGGTACAGATACGCAGTATTTT
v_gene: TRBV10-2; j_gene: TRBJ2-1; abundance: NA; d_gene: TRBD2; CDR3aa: CASRVSGRAIDEQFF; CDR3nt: TGCGCCAGCAGAGTTAGCGGGAGGGCCATCGATGAGCAGTTCTTC
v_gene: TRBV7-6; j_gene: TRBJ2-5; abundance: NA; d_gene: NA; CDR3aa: CASSLGVQETQYF; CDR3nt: TGTGCCAGCAGCTTAGGGGTGCAAGAGACCCAGTACTTC
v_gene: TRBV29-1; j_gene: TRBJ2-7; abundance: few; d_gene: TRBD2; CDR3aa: CSVEWGGSYEQYF; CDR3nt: TGCAGCGTTGAATGGGGGGGATCCTACGAGCAGTACTTC
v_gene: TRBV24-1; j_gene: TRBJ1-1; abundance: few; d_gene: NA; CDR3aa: CATSPGQNTEAFF; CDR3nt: TGTGCCACCAGTCCTGGACAGAACACTGAAGCTTTCTTT
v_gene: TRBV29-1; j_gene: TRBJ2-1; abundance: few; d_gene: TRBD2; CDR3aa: CSVRTSGAYNEQFF; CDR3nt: TGCAGCGTTCGGACTAGCGGGGCCTACAATGAGCAGTTCTTC
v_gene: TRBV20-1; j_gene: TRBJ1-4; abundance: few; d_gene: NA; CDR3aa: CSAPDRPGAEKLFF; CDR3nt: TGCAGTGCTCCCGACAGGCCAGGGGCTGAAAAACTGTTTTTT
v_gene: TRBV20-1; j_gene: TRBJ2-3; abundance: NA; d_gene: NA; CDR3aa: CSAGGLGDTQYF; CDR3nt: TGCAGTGCGGGGGGGCTTGGAGATACGCAGTATTTT
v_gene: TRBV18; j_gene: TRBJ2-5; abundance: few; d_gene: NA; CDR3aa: CASSATPRQQETQYF; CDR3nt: TGTGCCAGCTCGGCCACCCCCCGACAGCAAGAGACCCAGTACTTC
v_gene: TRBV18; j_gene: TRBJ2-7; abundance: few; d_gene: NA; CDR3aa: CASSPAGDLSYEQYF; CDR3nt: TGTGCCAGCTCACCGGCCGGGGACCTCTCCTACGAGCAGTACTTC
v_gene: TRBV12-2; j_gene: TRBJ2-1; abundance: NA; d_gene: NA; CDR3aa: CASRLVPMDRAAGGRNEQFF; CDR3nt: TGTGCAAGTCGCTTAGTACCGATGGACAGGGCGGCGGGAGGACGGAATGAGCAGTTCTTC
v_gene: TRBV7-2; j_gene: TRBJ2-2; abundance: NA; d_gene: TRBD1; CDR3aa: CASSHRTGLNTGELFF; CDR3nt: TGTGCCAGCAGCCATCGGACAGGACTGAACACCGGGGAGCTGTTTTTT
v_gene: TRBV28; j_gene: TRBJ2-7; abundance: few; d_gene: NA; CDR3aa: CASSSPRGDHFPQYF; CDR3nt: TGTGCCAGCAGCTCCCCCAGGGGGGACCATTTCCCTCAGTACTTC
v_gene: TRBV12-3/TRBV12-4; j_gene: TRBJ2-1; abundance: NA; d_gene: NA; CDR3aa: CASSLDWFLEQFF; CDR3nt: TGTGCCAGCAGTTTGGACTGGTTTTTGGAGCAGTTCTTC
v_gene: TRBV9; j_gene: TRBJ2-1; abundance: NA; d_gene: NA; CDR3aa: CASSVNPGNHNEQFF; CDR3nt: TGTGCCAGCAGCGTAAATCCTGGCAACCACAATGAGCAGTTCTTC
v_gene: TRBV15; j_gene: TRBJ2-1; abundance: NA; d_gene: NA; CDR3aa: CATSRAHNEQFF; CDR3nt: TGTGCCACCAGCAGAGCCCACAATGAGCAGTTCTTC
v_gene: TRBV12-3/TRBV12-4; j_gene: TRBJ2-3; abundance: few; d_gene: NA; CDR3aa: CASIPGRDSSTDTQYF; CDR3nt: TGTGCCAGCATCCCGGGGCGGGACAGCTCCACAGATACGCAGTATTTT
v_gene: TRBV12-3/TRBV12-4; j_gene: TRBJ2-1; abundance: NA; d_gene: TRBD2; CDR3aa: CASSTSGSIGEQFF; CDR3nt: TGTGCCAGCTCGACTAGCGGGAGCATCGGTGAGCAGTTCTTC
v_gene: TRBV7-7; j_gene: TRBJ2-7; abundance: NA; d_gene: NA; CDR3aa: CASSPDRGDEQYF; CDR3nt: TGTGCTAGCAGCCCCGACCGAGGGGACGAGCAGTACTTC
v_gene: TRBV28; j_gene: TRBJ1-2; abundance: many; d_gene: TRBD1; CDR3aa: CAIPTKPGTGLGYTF; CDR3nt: TGTGCCATCCCGACTAAACCCGGGACAGGCTTGGGCTACACCTTC
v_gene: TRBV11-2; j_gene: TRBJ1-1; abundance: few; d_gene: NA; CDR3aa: CASSLSSGSRNTEAFF; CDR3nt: TGTGCCAGCAGCTTAAGTTCAGGTTCACGGAACACTGAAGCTTTCTTT
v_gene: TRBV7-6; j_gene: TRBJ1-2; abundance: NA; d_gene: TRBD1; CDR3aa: CASSAGDSETYGYTF; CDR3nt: TGTGCCAGCAGTGCTGGGGACAGCGAGACCTATGGCTACACCTTC
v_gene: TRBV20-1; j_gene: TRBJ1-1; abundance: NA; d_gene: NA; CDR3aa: CSARDLSNTEAFF; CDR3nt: TGCAGTGCTAGAGATCTGTCAAACACTGAAGCTTTCTTT
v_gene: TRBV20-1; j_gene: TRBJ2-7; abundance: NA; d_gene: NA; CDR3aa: CSARDSERSTYEQYF; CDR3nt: TGCAGTGCTAGAGATAGCGAGCGGAGTACCTACGAGCAGTACTTC
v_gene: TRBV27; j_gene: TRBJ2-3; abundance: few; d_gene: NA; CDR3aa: CASSFLSTGTDTQYF; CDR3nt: TGTGCCAGCAGTTTCCTATCGACAGGCACAGATACGCAGTATTTT
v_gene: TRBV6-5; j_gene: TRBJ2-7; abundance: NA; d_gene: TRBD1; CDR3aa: CASSRDRYEQYF; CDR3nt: TGTGCCAGCAGCCGGGACAGATACGAGCAGTACTTC
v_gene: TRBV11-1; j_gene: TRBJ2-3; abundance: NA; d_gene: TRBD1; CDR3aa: CASSPGQGATDTQYF; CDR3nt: TGTGCCAGCAGCCCTGGACAGGGGGCGACAGATACGCAGTATTTT
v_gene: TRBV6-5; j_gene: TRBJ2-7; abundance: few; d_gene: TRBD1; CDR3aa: CASSQTGAGSYEQYF; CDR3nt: TGTGCCAGCAGCCAAACAGGGGCAGGCTCCTACGAGCAGTACTTC
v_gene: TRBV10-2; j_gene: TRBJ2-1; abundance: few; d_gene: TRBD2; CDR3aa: CASLRASGRNEQFF; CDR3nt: TGCGCCAGCCTAAGGGCTAGCGGGAGGAATGAGCAGTTCTTC
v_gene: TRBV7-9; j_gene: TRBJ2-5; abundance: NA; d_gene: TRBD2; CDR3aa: CASSADGRTSGGSETQYF; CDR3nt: TGTGCCAGCAGCGCAGACGGACGGACTAGCGGGGGGTCAGAGACCCAGTACTTC
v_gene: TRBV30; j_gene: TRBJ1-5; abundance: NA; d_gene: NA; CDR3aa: CAWSVLGQGKGQPQHF; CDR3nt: TGTGCCTGGAGTGTACTCGGTCAGGGGAAAGGTCAGCCCCAGCATTTT
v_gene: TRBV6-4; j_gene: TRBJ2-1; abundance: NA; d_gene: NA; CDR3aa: CASSDDPRPYNEQFF; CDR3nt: TGTGCCAGCAGTGACGACCCGAGGCCCTACAATGAGCAGTTCTTC
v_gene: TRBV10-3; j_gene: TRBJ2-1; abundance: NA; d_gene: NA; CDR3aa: CAISVGDGYNEQFF; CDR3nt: TGTGCCATCAGCGTGGGGGACGGCTACAATGAGCAGTTCTTC
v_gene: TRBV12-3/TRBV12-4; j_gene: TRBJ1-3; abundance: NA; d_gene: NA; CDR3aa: CASSTLGGGNTIYF; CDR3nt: TGTGCCAGCAGTACGCTGGGGGGCGGAAACACCATATATTTT
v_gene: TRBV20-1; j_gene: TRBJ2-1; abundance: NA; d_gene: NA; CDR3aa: CSAPKVEGVNEQFF; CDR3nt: TGCAGTGCTCCAAAAGTTGAGGGCGTCAATGAGCAGTTCTTC
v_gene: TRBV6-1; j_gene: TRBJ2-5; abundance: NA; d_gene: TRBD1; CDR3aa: CASSAGTGTLGGETQYF; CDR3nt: TGTGCCAGCAGTGCGGGGACAGGGACTTTAGGTGGGGAGACCCAGTACTTC
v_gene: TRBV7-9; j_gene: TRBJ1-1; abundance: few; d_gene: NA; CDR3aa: CASSLDRLVATEAFF; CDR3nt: TGTGCCAGCAGCTTAGATCGATTGGTGGCCACTGAAGCTTTCTTT
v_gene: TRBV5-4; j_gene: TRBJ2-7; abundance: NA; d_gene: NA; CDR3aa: CASSLSGIDYEQYF; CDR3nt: TGTGCCAGCAGCTTGTCGGGAATTGACTACGAGCAGTACTTC
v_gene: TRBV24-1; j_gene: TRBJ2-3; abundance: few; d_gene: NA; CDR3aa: CATEADTQYF; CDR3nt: TGTGCCACCGAGGCGGATACGCAGTATTTT